This T cell receptor beta chain appears in the sequencing data of a study of cytomegalovirus exposure and HLA in healthy donors. In germline, CDR1 is GTSNPN, CDR2 SVGIG (reference sequence). This CDR3 region has 18 residues. The trim removed 1 base at V and 3 bases at J, leaving 13 bases unmatched. The PCR employed 60 Vbeta primers together with 13 Jbeta primers. Libraries were prepared by immunoSEQ multiplex PCR; TCRdb keeps only in-frame clonotypes and omits some of them. In the table there are roughly 240,000 clones, 78% of which are singletons. Sequencing was carried out using PBMCs. The sequence derives from a boy aged 5-17 years in good health and CMV-seronegative. The chain joins TRBV30 to TRBJ1-4; 8 nucleotides agree with TRBD1. The CDR3 protein is CAWSGSDRARPPNEKLFF. The CDR3 DNA reads as TGTGCCTGGAGTGGATCGGACAGGGCGAGGCCTCCTAATGAAAAACTGTTTTTT.